Below are 26 T cell receptor beta chains sequenced from a single sample in a study of early T cells in non-severe SARS-CoV-2 infection. TCRdb re-derived calls from the 5' RACE reads in MiXCR, one entry per CDR3 protein. Altogether about 37,000 distinct CDR3 sequences are present, 7.9% being singletons, with the ten largest covering about an eighth. Here the sequenced sample was whole blood, taken at baseline. Source of these receptors: an adult who was a healthcare worker with PCR-confirmed SARS-CoV-2 infection or an uninfected control (not recorded which).

This clonotype was picked up a small number of times. The chain combines TRBV30 with TRBJ2-1; D assignment may be TRBD1 or TRBD2 (5 bases each). This CDR3 has 16 residues. CDR1 and CDR2 (germline): GTSNPN, SVGIG (reference sequence). V was shortened by 0 bases and J by 0 bases, with 12 bases between the two germline ends. The CDR3 here is CAWSVTGRGSYNEQFF. CDR3 coding DNA: TGTGCCTGGAGTGTTACAGGCCGGGGCTCCTACAATGAGCAGTTCTTC.

This clonotype came up a few times. V is TRBV7-6 and J is TRBJ2-5; a possible D gene is TRBD2 (6 bases). This CDR3 has 13 residues. Per germline, CDR1 SGHVS and CDR2 FNYEAQ. The V end was cut by 5 bases, the J end by 3 bases, with 10 bases between. CDR3 in amino acids: CASSRDLEETQYF. CDR3 sequence (DNA): TGTGCCAGCAGCCGGGACTTGGAAGAGACCCAGTACTTC.

This clonotype has at least ten counts. The gene calls are TRBV24-1 and TRBJ2-3, with a weak D call TRBD1 (5 bases). Trimming cost V 5 bases and J 2 bases, with 10 bases left between them. The CDR3 totals 14 residues. Germline V gene lookup returns CDR1 KGHDR and CDR2 SFDVKD. The CDR3 DNA reads as TGTGCCACCAGTGTAGACAGCTACACAGATACGCAGTATTTT. Residues: CATSVDSYTDTQYF.

V usage is TRBV6-1 and J usage is TRBJ2-7; TRBD1 matches at 8 bases. V shed 9 bases, J shed 2 bases, and the junction held 9 bases outside the gene matches. CDR3 size: 14 residues. Per the germline V gene, CDR1 is MNHNS and CDR2 is SASEGT. CDR3 DNA: TGTGCCAGTCTCGGACAGGGTTTTACCTACGAGCAGTACTTC. Translated, it gives CASLGQGFTYEQYF.

This clonotype turned up a few times. This chain uses TRBV20-1 with TRBJ2-5; possibly TRBD2 for D (5 bases). Trimming took 0 bases from V and 4 from J, leaving 21 bases between them. This CDR3 has 17 residues. Germline values: CDR1 DFQATT, CDR2 SNEGSKA (reference sequence). The DNA of the CDR3 is TGCAGTGCTAGAGACCCTTGGGGTGGGGTCGGAGGAGAGACCCAGTACTTC. This translates into CSARDPWGGVGGETQYF.

Only a few counts were recorded for this clonotype. The rearrangement uses TRBV5-4 and TRBJ1-4; a weak D match, TRBD1 (6 bases). There are 15 residues in the CDR3. CDR1 SGHNT and CDR2 YYREEE come from the germline V gene (reference sequence). V gave up 1 base and J gave up 8 bases, with 15 bases separating them. The CDR3 region is CASSLKQGDFEKLFF. The CDR3 DNA reads as TGTGCCAGCAGCTTGAAACAGGGTGACTTCGAAAAACTGTTTTTT.

This clonotype was counted ten times or more. The J gene is TRBJ2-3, the V gene TRBV5-6, with no clear D. The CDR3 is made up of 16 amino acids. Trimming left V 2 bases short and J 3 bases short, with 16 bases between. CDR1 SGHDT and CDR2 YYEEEE come from the germline V gene. CDR3 residues: CASSLGAWGGTDTQYF. In nucleotides, the CDR3 is TGTGCCAGCAGCTTAGGAGCATGGGGTGGTACAGATACGCAGTATTTT.

This clonotype has a count of ten or more. V is TRBV7-2 and J is TRBJ2-1; possibly TRBD2 for D (7 bases). CDR3 size: 16 residues. Trimming removed 4 bases from V and 9 bases from J, with 22 bases in between. The V gene's germline CDR1 is SGHTA and CDR2 FQGNSA. CDR3 nucleotide sequence: TGTGCCAGCAGCTCTCCCGGGGGGCAGGGGCTGGGTGAGCAGTTCTTC. It codes for CASSSPGGQGLGEQFF.

This clonotype has just a few counts. The V call is TRBV5-1, the J call TRBJ2-1, with a possible D match to TRBD1 (5 bases). V lost 0 bases and J 3 bases, leaving 10 bases between the germline ends. CDR1 SGHRS and CDR2 YFSETQ come from the germline V gene. This CDR3 spans 15 amino acids. CDR3 nucleotide sequence: TGCGCCAGCAGCTTGGCAACTACAGGCTACAATGAGCAGTTCTTC. Encoded protein: CASSLATTGYNEQFF.

This clonotype has just a few counts. J is TRBJ2-6 and V is TRBV9; D unresolved. The germline gives CDR1 SGDLS, CDR2 YYNGEE. CDR3 length equals 14 residues. With 1 base removed from V and 4 bases from J, the gap between germline ends came to 6 bases. The CDR3: CASSVSPGANVLTF. CDR3 nucleotides: TGTGCCAGCAGCGTATCCCCCGGGGCCAACGTCCTGACTTTC.

This clonotype was counted at least ten times. The chain has TRBV28 and TRBJ2-7, with 7 nucleotides matching TRBD1. CDR1 and CDR2 from the germline V gene are MDHEN and SYDVKM. The CDR3 is 19 amino acids. The trim removed 5 bases at V and 5 bases at J, leaving 24 bases unmatched. CDR3 DNA: TGTGCCAGCAGTCCCCCGGTCCCACCACTTCTGGGACAGTTCGACGAGCAGTACTTC. Its protein is CASSPPVPPLLGQFDEQYF.

Here the CDR3 reads CASSKTESGNEQFF. In DNA, the CDR3 is TGTGCCAGCAGCAAGACAGAATCGGGCAATGAGCAGTTCTTC. The chain combines TRBV7-9 with TRBJ2-1, with D tentatively TRBD1 (5 bases). Trimming stripped 5 bases from V and 6 bases from J, with 14 bases between. CDR3 length equals 14 residues. Germline V gene sequence: CDR1 SEHNR, CDR2 FQNEAQ (reference sequence).

This clonotype was found many times. The chain has TRBV10-3 and TRBJ2-3; D uncertain. V was clipped by 0 bases and J by 6 bases, with 7 bases between them. Germline V gene lookup returns CDR1 ENHRY and CDR2 SYGVKD. The CDR3 is 13 amino acids. CDR3 in amino acids: CAISESIADTQYF. CDR3 nucleotides: TGTGCCATCAGTGAGTCGATTGCGGATACGCAGTATTTT.

This clonotype was observed many times. The chain is built from TRBV20-1 and TRBJ2-3, with D hard to call. CDR3 length equals 14 residues. V lost 0 bases to trimming and J lost 2 bases, with 9 bases between them. The germline V gene encodes CDR1 DFQATT and CDR2 SNEGSKA (reference sequence). The CDR3, as DNA: TGCAGTGCTAGAGACCCGAGGCCCACAGATACGCAGTATTTT. Encoded protein: CSARDPRPTDTQYF.

The chain links TRBV7-2 to TRBJ1-2; D gene unclear. The V gene lost 5 bases and the J gene lost 8 bases, with 12 bases spanning the gap. The CDR3 length is 12 residues. CDR1 and CDR2 from the germline V gene are SGHTA and FQGNSA. CDR3 nucleotide sequence: TGTGCCAGCAGCCCGGTCGGTCCGGGCTACACCTTC. Residues: CASSPVGPGYTF.

This clonotype was observed a handful of times. The chain uses TRBV28 and TRBJ2-5; 10 bases are shared with TRBD2. CDR1 and CDR2 (germline): MDHEN, SYDVKM. Trimming cost V 7 bases and J 7 bases; bases outside gene matches: 9. CDR3 size: 14 residues. CDR3 sequence (DNA): TGTGCCAGCACGGAGCGGGGGGGCCCCGGGACCCAGTACTTC. This sequence encodes CASTERGGPGTQYF.

This clonotype has a count of ten or more. The V call is TRBV20-1, the J call TRBJ1-4, with TRBD1 identical over 7 bases. The CDR3 runs 12 residues. Germline values: CDR1 DFQATT, CDR2 SNEGSKA (reference sequence). CDR3 sequence: CSIRQGNEKLFF. In DNA, the CDR3 is TGCAGCATACGACAGGGAAACGAAAAACTGTTTTTT.

This clonotype was observed at least ten times. The chain couples TRBV4-2 to TRBJ2-5; 13 positions agree with TRBD2. V gave up 4 bases and J gave up 3 bases; unmatched junction bases: 2. Germline assignment: CDR1 LGHNA and CDR2 YNFKEQ. The CDR3 length is 15 residues. CDR3 in DNA: TGTGCCAGCAGCCTGGGGACTAGCGGGGAAGAGACCCAGTACTTC. Translated: CASSLGTSGEETQYF.

At least ten counts were recorded for this clonotype. V is TRBV30 and J is TRBJ2-1; no clear D gene. There are 12 residues in the CDR3. From germline, CDR1 is GTSNPN and CDR2 SVGIG (reference sequence). Trimming took 2 bases from V and 6 from J, leaving 8 bases between them. For the CDR3, the DNA is TGTGCCTGGAGTAACCCCGGCAATGAGCAGTTCTTC. This codes for CAWSNPGNEQFF.

Many counts were recorded for this clonotype. J is TRBJ1-1 and V is TRBV30, with 8 positions matching TRBD1. V lost 5 bases to trimming and J lost 3 bases; unmatched junction nucleotides: 8. The CDR3 sequence is 14 residues long. The germline V gene has CDR1 GTSNPN and CDR2 SVGIG (reference sequence). In DNA form, the CDR3 reads TGTGCCTGGTGTCCCGGACAGGGCGACACTGAAGCTTTCTTT. It yields the protein CAWCPGQGDTEAFF.

The chain couples TRBV10-1 to TRBJ2-7; no clear D gene. Per germline, CDR1 WNHNN and CDR2 SYGVQD (reference sequence). The CDR3 runs to 13 residues. Trimming shortened V by 5 bases and J by 0 bases, and 8 bases separated the two germline ends. For the CDR3, the DNA is TGCGCCAGCAGTCCGGGCCACTCCTACGAGCAGTACTTC. It codes for CASSPGHSYEQYF.

This rearrangement joins TRBV6-5 to TRBJ1-5; 8 positions match TRBD1. Per the germline V gene, CDR1 is MNHEY and CDR2 is SVGAGI. CDR3 length: 16 residues. The trim removed 6 bases at V and 1 base at J, leaving 8 bases unmatched. CDR3 in DNA: TGTGCCAGCAGCCGTACTCGACAGGGGAGCAATCAGCCCCAGCATTTT. Residues: CASSRTRQGSNQPQHF.

The chain is built from TRBV27 and TRBJ1-2; D might be TRBD1 (5 bases). The CDR3 is 15 amino acids. CDR1 MNHEY and CDR2 SMNVEV come from the germline V gene (reference sequence). Trimming removed 7 bases from V and 4 bases from J, with 19 bases in between. CDR3 bases: TGTGCCAGCATCCCAAGGGGAGGGGCAGCCTATGGCTACACCTTC. This encodes CASIPRGGAAYGYTF.

The CDR3 loop reads CASSPHPGQVPPPDYGYTF. CDR3 nucleotide sequence: TGTGCCAGCTCACCACACCCGGGACAGGTCCCACCGCCTGACTATGGCTACACCTTC. The J gene is TRBJ1-2, the V gene TRBV18, with 8 bases lining up with TRBD1. The CDR3 has 19 amino acids. Trimming at V came to 1 base and at J to 3 bases, leaving 16 bases not matched to a gene. Per germline, CDR1 KGHSH and CDR2 LQKENI.

This clonotype was recorded many times. The rearrangement joins TRBV7-2 to TRBJ2-1; D is perhaps TRBD2 (5 bases). The V end lost 4 bases, the J end lost 2 bases, and 9 bases lay between the germline ends. Germline V CDR1 and CDR2: SGHTA, FQGNSA. The CDR3 loop spans 14 amino acids. CDR3 DNA sequence: TGTGCCAGCAGCTCCCTGGGAGCCTACAATGAGCAGTTCTTC. It yields the protein CASSSLGAYNEQFF.

The chain combines TRBV7-9 with TRBJ2-4; 9 nucleotides agree with TRBD1. This CDR3 region has 16 residues. With 5 bases clipped from V and 6 bases from J, the junction kept 11 bases outside the gene matches. Germline CDR1 reads SEHNR; CDR2 reads FQNEAQ (reference sequence). The CDR3 protein is CASSIFGTGPINIQYF. DNA for the CDR3: TGTGCCAGCAGCATTTTTGGGACAGGGCCTATAAACATTCAGTACTTC. The full variable domain, its missing parts supplied by reference TRBV7-9 and TRBJ2-4, is DTGVSQNPRHKITKRGQNVTFRCDPISEHNRLYWYRQTLGQGPEFLTYFQNEAQLEKSRLLSDRFSAERPKGSFSTLEIQRTEQGDSAMYLCASSIFGTGPINIQYFGAGTRLSVL.